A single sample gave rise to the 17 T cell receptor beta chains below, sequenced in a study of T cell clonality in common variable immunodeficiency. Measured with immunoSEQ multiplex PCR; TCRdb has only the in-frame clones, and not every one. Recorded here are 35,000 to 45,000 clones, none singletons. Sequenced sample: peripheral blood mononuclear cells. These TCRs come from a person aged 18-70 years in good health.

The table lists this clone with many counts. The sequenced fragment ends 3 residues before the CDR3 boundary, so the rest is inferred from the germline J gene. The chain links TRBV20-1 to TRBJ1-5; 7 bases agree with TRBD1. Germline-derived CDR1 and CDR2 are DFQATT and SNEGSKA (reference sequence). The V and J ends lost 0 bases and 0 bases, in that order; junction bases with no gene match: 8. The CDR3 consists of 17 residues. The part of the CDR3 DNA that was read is TGCAGTGCTAGAGATTCGGGACAGACCTATAGCAATCAGCCC. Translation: CSARDSGQTYSNQP. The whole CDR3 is CSARDSGQTYSNQPQHF.

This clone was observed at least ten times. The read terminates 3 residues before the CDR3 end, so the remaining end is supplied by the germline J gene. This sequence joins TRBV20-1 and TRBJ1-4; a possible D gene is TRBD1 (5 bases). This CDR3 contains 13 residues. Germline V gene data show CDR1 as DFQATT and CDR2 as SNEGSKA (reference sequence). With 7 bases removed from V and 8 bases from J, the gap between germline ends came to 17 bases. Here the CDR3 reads CSVPAEGREKLFF. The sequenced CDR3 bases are TGCAGTGTTCCCGCGGAGGGGAGGGAAAAA.

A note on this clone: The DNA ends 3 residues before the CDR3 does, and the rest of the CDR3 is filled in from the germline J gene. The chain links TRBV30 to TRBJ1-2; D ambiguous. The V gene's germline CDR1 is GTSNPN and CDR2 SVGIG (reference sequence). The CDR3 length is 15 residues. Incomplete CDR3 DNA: TGTGCCTGGAGACTCCGCGGGAGGGCCACAGATACC. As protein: CAWRLRGRATDT. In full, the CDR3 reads CAWRLRGRATDTYTF.

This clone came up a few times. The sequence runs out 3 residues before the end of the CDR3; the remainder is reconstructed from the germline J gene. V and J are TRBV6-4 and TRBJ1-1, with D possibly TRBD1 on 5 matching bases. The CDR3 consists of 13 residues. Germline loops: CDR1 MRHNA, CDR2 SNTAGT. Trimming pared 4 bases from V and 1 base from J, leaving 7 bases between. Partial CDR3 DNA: TGTGCCAGCAGTGGGGGCCGGAACACTGAA. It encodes CASSGGRNTE. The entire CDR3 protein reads CASSGGRNTEAFF.

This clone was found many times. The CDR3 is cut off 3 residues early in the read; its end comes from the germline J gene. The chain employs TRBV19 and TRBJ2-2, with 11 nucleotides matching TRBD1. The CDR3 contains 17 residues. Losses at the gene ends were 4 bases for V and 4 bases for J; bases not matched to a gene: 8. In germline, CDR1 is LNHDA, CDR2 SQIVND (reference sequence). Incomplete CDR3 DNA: TGTGCCAGTAGTACGAGGGACAGGGGGTCAGGCACCGGGGAG. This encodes CASSTRDRGSGTGE. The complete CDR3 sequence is CASSTRDRGSGTGELFF.

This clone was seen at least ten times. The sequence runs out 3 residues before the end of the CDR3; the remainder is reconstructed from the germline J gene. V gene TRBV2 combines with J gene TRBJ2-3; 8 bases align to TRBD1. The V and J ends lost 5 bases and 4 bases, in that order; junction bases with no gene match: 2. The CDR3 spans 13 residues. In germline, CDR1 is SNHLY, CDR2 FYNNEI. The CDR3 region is CASSPTGADTQYF. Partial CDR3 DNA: TGTGCCAGCAGTCCGACAGGGGCAGATACG.

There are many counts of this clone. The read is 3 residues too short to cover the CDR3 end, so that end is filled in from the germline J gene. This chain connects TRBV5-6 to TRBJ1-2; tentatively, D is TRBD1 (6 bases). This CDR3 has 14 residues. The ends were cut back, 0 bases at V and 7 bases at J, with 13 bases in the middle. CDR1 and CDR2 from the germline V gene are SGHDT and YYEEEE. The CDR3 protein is CASSLGLGAAGYTF. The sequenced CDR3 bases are TGTGCCAGCAGCTTGGGGCTGGGGGCAGCTGGC.

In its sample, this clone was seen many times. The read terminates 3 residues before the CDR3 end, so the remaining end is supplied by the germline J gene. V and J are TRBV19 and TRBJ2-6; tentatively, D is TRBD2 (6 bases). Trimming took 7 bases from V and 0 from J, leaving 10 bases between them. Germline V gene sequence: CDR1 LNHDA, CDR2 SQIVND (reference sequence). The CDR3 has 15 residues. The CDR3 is CASMGGGSGANVLTF. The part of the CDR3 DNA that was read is TGTGCCAGTATGGGGGGTGGCTCTGGGGCCAACGTC.

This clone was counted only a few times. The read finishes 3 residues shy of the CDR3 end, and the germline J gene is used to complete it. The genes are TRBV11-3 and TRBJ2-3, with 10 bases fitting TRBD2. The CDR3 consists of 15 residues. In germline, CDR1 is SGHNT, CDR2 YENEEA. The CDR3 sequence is CASSLRGLAGETQYF. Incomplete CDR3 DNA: TGTGCCAGCAGCTTAAGAGGGCTAGCGGGAGAGACG.

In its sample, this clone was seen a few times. The CDR3 bases that were read are TGTGCCAGTAGTATAGATCGAGCCAGGGGTCTGGGGGATGAG. This gives the protein CASSIDRARGLGDE. The CDR3, in full, reads CASSIDRARGLGDEQFF. The chain has TRBV19 and TRBJ2-1, with D possibly TRBD1 on 6 matching bases. Read data end 3 residues before the CDR3 end; the end is taken from the germline J gene. The CDR3 is 17 amino acids. V lost 0 bases, J lost 8 bases, and 20 bases lay in between. In germline, CDR1 is LNHDA, CDR2 SQIVND (reference sequence).

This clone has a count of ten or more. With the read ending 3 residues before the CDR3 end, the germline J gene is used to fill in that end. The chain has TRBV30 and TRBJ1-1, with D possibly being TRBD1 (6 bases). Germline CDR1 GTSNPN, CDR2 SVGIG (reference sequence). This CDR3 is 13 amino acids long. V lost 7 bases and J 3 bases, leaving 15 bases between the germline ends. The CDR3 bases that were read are TGTGCCTACCTAACAGGGTCTTACACTGAA. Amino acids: CAYLTGSYTE. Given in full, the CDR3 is CAYLTGSYTEAFF. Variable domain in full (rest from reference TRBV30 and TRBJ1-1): SQTIHQWPATLVQPVGSPLSLECTVEGTSNPNLYWYRQAAGRGLQLLFYSVGIGQISSEVPQNLSASRPQDRQFILSSKKLLLSDSGFYLCAYLTGSYTEAFFGQGTRLTVV.

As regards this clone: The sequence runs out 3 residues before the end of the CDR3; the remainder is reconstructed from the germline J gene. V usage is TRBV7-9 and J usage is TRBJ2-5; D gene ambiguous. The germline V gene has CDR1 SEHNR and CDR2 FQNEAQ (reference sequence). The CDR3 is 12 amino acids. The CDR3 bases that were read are TGTGCCAGCAGACACGAGAGAGATACC. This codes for CASRHERDT. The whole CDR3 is CASRHERDTQYF.

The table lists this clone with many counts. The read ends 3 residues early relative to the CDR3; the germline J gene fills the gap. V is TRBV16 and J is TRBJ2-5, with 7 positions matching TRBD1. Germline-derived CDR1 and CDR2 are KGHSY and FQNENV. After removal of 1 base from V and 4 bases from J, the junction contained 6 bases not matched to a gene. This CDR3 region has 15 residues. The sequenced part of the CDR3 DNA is TGTGCCAGCAGCCAATTTCCTGCAGGGGGAGAGACC. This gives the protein CASSQFPAGGET. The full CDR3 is CASSQFPAGGETQYF.

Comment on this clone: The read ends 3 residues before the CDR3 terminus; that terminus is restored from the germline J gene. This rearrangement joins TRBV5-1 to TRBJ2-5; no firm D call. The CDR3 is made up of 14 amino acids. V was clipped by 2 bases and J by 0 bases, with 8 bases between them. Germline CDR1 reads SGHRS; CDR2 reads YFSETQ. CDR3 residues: CASSFSVYQETQYF. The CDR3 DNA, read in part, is TGCGCCAGCAGCTTCTCAGTGTACCAAGAGACC.

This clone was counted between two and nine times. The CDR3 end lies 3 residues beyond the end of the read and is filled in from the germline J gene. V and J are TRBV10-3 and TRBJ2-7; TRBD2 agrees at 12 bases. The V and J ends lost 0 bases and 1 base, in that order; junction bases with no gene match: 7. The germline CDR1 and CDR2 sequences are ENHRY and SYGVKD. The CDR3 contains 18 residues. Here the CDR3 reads CAISESNRLAGESYEQYF. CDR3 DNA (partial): TGTGCCATCAGTGAGTCGAACAGACTAGCGGGGGAGTCCTACGAG.

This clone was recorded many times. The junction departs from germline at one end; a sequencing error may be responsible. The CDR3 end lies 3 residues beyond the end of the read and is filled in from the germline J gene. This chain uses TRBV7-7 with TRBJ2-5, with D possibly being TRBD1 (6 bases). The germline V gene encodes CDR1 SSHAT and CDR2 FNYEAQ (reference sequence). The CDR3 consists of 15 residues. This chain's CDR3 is CASSLAGAGRETQYF. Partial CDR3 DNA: TGTGCTAGCAGCTTAGCAGGGGCAGGAAGAGAGACC.

The CDR3 sequence is CASSSDGLAGYNEQFF. The CDR3 DNA, read in part, is TGTGCCAGCAGCTCCGACGGACTAGCGGGATACAATGAG. The V call is TRBV5-4, the J call TRBJ2-1, with 12 bases identical to TRBD2. The CDR3 end falls 3 residues outside the read, so it is completed with the germline J gene. V was pared by 3 bases and J by 4 bases, with 5 bases of the junction left unmatched. Germline loops: CDR1 SGHNT, CDR2 YYREEE (reference sequence). The CDR3 is made up of 16 amino acids.